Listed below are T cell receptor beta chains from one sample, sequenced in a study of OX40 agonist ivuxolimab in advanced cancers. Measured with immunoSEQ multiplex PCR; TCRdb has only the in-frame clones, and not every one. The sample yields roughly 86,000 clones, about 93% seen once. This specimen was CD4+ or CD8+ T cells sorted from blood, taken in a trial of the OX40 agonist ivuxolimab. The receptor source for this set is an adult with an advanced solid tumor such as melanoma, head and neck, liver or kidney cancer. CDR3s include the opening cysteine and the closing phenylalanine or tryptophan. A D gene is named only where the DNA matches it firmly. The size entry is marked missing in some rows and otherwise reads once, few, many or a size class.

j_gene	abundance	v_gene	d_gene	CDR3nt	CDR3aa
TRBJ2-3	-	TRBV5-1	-	TGCGCCAGCAGCTTTGGTGGGAGCACAGATACGCAGTATTTT	CASSFGGSTDTQYF
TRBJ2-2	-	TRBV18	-	TGTGCCAGCTCACAACTCGCCCCCGACCCCACAGGGCGGTACACCGGGGAGCTGTTTTTT	CASSQLAPDPTGRYTGELFF
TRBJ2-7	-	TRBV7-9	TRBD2	TGTGCCACCCAGACTAGCGGGAGGTACGAGCAGTACTTC	CATQTSGRYEQYF
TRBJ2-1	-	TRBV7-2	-	TGTGCCAGCAGCAGAGGGATCGGGGGCTGGCAGTTCTTC	CASSRGIGGWQFF
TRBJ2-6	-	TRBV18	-	TGTGCCAGCTCACAAGGACAGCTCTCTGGGGCCAACGTCCTGACTTTC	CASSQGQLSGANVLTF
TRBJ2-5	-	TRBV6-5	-	TGTGCCAGCAGCCCCGGGATCCAAGAGACCCAGTACTTC	CASSPGIQETQYF
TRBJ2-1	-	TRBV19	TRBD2	TGTGCCAGTAGCCGAGGACTAGCCACGGTGGATGAGCAGTTCTTC	CASSRGLATVDEQFF
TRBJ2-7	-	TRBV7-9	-	TGTGCCAGCAGCTCCGGGACATCCCTCTCCTACGAGCAGTACTTC	CASSSGTSLSYEQYF
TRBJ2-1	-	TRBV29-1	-	TGCAGCGCTGGGGAAGACCCCTACAATGAGCAGTTCTTC	CSAGEDPYNEQFF
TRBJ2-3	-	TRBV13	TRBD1	TGTGCCAGCAGCTCCAGGGGGCCCGCAGATACGCAGTATTTT	CASSSRGPADTQYF
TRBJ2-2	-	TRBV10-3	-	TGTGCCATCAGGTCAGGGAGAACCGGGGAGCTGTTTTTT	CAIRSGRTGELFF
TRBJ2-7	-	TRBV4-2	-	TGTGCCAGCAGCCAAGACAACGCCTACGAGCAGTACTTC	CASSQDNAYEQYF
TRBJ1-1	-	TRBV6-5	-	TGTGCCAGCAGTTCAGGGGCCAAATACACTGAAGCTTTCTTT	CASSSGAKYTEAFF
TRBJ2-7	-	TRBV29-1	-	TGCAGCGTTATCCTGGACCGCAGCTCCTACGAGCAGTACTTC	CSVILDRSSYEQYF
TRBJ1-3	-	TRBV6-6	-	TGTGCCAGCAGGCCACCCTCTGGAAACACCATATATTTT	CASRPPSGNTIYF
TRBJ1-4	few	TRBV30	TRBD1	TGTGCCTGGAGTGGGGGGACAGTAAAACTGTTTTTT	CAWSGGTVKLFF
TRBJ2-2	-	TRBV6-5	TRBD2	TGTGCCAGCAGTTACCTAGCGGACATGAACACCGGGGAGCTGTTTTTT	CASSYLADMNTGELFF
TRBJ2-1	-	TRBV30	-	TGTGCCTGGAGTGTTGGGCTGACGGCCAGCAATGAGCAGTTCTTC	CAWSVGLTASNEQFF
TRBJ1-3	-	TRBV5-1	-	TGCGCCAGCAGCTTGGGGCAGGCTGGAAACACCATATATTTT	CASSLGQAGNTIYF
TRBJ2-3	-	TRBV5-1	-	TGCGCCAGCAGCAGGGGCACTAGCACAGATACGCAGTATTTT	CASSRGTSTDTQYF
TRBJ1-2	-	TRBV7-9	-	TGTGCCAGCAGCTTAGCAGGTCCTTCGGGCTACACCTTC	CASSLAGPSGYTF
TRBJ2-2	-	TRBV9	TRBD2	TGTGCCAGCAGCGTAGCCGGGACTAGTAACACCGGGGAGCTGTTTTTT	CASSVAGTSNTGELFF
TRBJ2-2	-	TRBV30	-	TGTGCCTGGAGTGGGACTTATAACACCGGGGAGCTGTTTTTT	CAWSGTYNTGELFF
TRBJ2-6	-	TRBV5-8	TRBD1	TGTGCCAGCAGCTTGGGCAGGGGGCAAGGGGCCAACGTCCTGACTTTC	CASSLGRGQGANVLTF
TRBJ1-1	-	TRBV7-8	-	TGTGCCAGCAGCCGAAACACAGGGTCGGACACTGAAGCTTTCTTT	CASSRNTGSDTEAFF
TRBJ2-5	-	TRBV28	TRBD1	TGTGCCAGCAGCCCCGGACAGGGGTCGAGGGGAGAGACCCAGTACTTC	CASSPGQGSRGETQYF
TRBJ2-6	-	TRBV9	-	TGTGCCAGCAGCCCCAGGGGGGGAGGATTGGTGGCTGGGGCCAACGTCCTGACTTTC	CASSPRGGGLVAGANVLTF
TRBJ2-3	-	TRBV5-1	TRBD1	TGCGCCAGCAGCCCCGGGACAGGCCCATCATCAGATACGCAGTATTTT	CASSPGTGPSSDTQYF
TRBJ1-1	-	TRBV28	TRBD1	TGTGCCAGCAAACCGGGACAGGGCTCCACTGAAGCTTTCTTT	CASKPGQGSTEAFF
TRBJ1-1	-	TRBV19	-	TGTGCCAGTATAAAAGATAGGGGGAACACTGAAGCTTTCTTT	CASIKDRGNTEAFF
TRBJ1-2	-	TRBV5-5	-	TGTGCCAGCGACAACCTCGGGGGTGGCTACACCTTC	CASDNLGGGYTF
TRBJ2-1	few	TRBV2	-	TGTGCCAGCGGTACCTCCGGGAGTTCCCGCGAGCAGTTCTTC	CASGTSGSSREQFF
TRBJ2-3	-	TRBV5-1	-	TGCGCCAGCAGCCCCTGGACCGGGAGAGGAGATACGCAGTATTTT	CASSPWTGRGDTQYF
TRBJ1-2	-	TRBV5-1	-	TGCGCCAGCAGCTTGAATTCCTATGGCTACACCTTC	CASSLNSYGYTF
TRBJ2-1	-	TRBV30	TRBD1	TGTGCCTGGAGCAGGACAGGGTACAATGAGCAGTTCTTC	CAWSRTGYNEQFF
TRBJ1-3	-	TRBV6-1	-	TGTGCCAGCAGTGAGGGGCAAATCTCTGGAAACACCATATATTTT	CASSEGQISGNTIYF
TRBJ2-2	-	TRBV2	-	TGTGCCAGCCAGACTAGTGTTGGGGAGCTGTTTTTT	CASQTSVGELFF
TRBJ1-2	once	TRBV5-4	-	TGTGCCAGCAGCTTGGCCGGCAGGGCGGATGGCTACACCTTC	CASSLAGRADGYTF
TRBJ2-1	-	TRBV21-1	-	TGTGCCAGCAGCAATATATTAAGGCAGGGGAGGGGCAATGAGCAGTTCTTC	CASSNILRQGRGNEQFF
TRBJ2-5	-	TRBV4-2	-	TGTGCCAGCAGCCAGTCGACTACAGGGAAAGAGGAGACCCAGTACTTC	CASSQSTTGKEETQYF
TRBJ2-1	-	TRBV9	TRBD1	TGTGCCAGCAGCGTAGAACCCGGGACAGGCGCCAATGAGCAGTTCTTC	CASSVEPGTGANEQFF
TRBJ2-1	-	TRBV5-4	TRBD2	TGTGCCAGCAGCACGGGACTAGCGGGAGGTGTTGAGCAGTTCTTC	CASSTGLAGGVEQFF
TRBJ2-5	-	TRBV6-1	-	TGTGCCAGCAGTGAAATGACAGCCCAAGAGACCCAGTACTTC	CASSEMTAQETQYF
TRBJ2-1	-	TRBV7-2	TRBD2	TGTGCCAGCAGCCAGGGACTAGCGGGAGATGAGCAGTTCTTC	CASSQGLAGDEQFF
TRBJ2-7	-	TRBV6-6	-	TGTGCCAGCAGTTACTCGACGACAGGGACTTACGAGCAGTACTTC	CASSYSTTGTYEQYF
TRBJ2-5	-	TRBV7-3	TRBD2	TGTGCCAGCAATATCCCGGCGGACGACGAAAGGACGACTAGCGGGAATGAGACCCAGTACTTC	CASNIPADDERTTSGNETQYF
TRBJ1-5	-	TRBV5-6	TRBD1	TGTGCCAGCAGCCGTGGGACAGGTATAGGTCAGCCCCAGCATTTT	CASSRGTGIGQPQHF
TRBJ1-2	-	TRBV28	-	TGTGCCAGCAGTCGGGACGGGACCGGCGGCTACACCTTC	CASSRDGTGGYTF